The 7 T cell receptor beta chains reported below all come from one sample, sequenced in a study of blood T cell repertoires in COVID-19. The data were produced by immunoSEQ multiplex PCR, yet TCRdb's version contains in-frame clones alone and is incomplete. The profile shows roughly 380,000 clones, around nine tenths of them singletons. Sample: peripheral blood. Receptors were obtained from a woman in her thirties or forties with COVID-19, enrolled during active disease.

This chain connects TRBV29-1 to TRBJ2-3; D possibly corresponds to TRBD1 (6 bases). The CDR3 is made up of 15 amino acids. Trimming shortened V by 3 bases and J by 5 bases, and 18 bases separated the two germline ends. Germline V gene lookup returns CDR1 SQVTM and CDR2 ANQGSEA. The CDR3 DNA reads TGCAGCGTTGACTCGGGACAAAGCCTAGAAGATACGCAGTATTTT. This sequence encodes CSVDSGQSLEDTQYF.

The V call is TRBV27, the J call TRBJ2-5; unclear D gene. CDR1 is MNHEY and CDR2 is SMNVEV in the germline V gene (reference sequence). V was pared by 2 bases and J by 5 bases, with 12 bases between. The CDR3 totals 14 residues. CDR3 nucleotides: TGTGCCAGCAGTTTACTGAGTAGAATCGAGACCCAGTACTTC. It is translated as CASSLLSRIETQYF.

This clone occurred once. The chain has TRBV5-1 and TRBJ1-3; no definite D call. The germline V gene encodes CDR1 SGHRS and CDR2 YFSETQ. The CDR3 extends over 13 amino acids. V was clipped by 0 bases and J by 4 bases, with 5 bases between them. The CDR3 DNA sequence: TGCGCCAGCAGCTTGGAACTCGGAAACACCATATATTTT. This encodes CASSLELGNTIYF. Full variable domain (remainder filled in from reference TRBV5-1 and TRBJ1-3): KAGVTQTPRYLIKTRGQQVTLSCSPISGHRSVSWYQQTPGQGLQFLFEYFSETQRNKGNFPGRFSGRQFSNSRSEMNVSTLELGDSALYLCASSLELGNTIYFGEGSWLTVV.

The chain uses TRBV18 and TRBJ2-7; 10 bases are shared with TRBD2. V gave up 5 bases and J gave up 0 bases; unmatched junction bases: 10. CDR3 length equals 17 residues. The germline gives CDR1 KGHSH, CDR2 LQKENI. The DNA for the CDR3 is TGTGCCAGCTCATTCACTAGCGGGGCGACTGACTCCTACGAGCAGTACTTC. It specifies CASSFTSGATDSYEQYF.

This chain connects TRBV5-1 to TRBJ1-2; 9 bases line up with TRBD1. Trimming at V came to 1 base and at J to 7 bases, leaving 8 bases not matched to a gene. The CDR3 has 15 residues. CDR1 is SGHRS, CDR2 YFSETQ, per germline. The CDR3 sequence: CASSLTGGARSGYTF. The CDR3 DNA follows: TGCGCCAGCAGCTTGACAGGGGGCGCAAGAAGTGGCTACACCTTC.

The chain recombines TRBV7-9 with TRBJ1-2, with D possibly being TRBD1 (5 bases). The CDR3 is 14 residues long. Per germline, CDR1 SEHNR and CDR2 FQNEAQ (reference sequence). V was pared by 4 bases and J by 8 bases, with 17 bases between. The CDR3 protein is CASSSRAQKGGYTF. The CDR3 DNA follows: TGTGCCAGCAGCTCCAGGGCCCAGAAAGGAGGCTACACCTTC.

The chain couples TRBV19 to TRBJ1-2, with 7 bases identical to TRBD1. The germline CDR1 and CDR2 sequences are LNHDA and SQIVND (reference sequence). Unmatched junction bases numbered 10, after V lost 5 bases and J lost 1 base. The length of the CDR3 is 16 residues. CDR3 in amino acids: CASSPPGTDLNYGYTF. The CDR3 nucleotides are TGTGCCAGTAGTCCCCCCGGGACAGACCTTAACTATGGCTACACCTTC.